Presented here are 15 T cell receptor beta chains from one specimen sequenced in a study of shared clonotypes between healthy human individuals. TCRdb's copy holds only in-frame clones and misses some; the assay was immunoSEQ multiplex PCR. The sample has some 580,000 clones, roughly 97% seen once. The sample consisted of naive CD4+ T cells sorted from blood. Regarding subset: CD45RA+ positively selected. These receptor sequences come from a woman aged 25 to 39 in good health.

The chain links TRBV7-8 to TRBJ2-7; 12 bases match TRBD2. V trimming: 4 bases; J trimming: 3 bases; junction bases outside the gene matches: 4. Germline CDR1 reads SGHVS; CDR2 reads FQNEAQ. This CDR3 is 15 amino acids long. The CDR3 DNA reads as TGTGCCAGCAGCTCCCGACTAGCGGGAGACTACGAGCAGTACTTC. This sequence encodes CASSSRLAGDYEQYF. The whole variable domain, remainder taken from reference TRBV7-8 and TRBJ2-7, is GAGVSQSPRYKVAKRGQDVALRCDPISGHVSLFWYQQALGQGPEFLTYFQNEAQLDKSGLPSDRFFAERPEGSVSTLKIQRTQQEDSAVYLCASSSRLAGDYEQYFGPGTRLTVT.

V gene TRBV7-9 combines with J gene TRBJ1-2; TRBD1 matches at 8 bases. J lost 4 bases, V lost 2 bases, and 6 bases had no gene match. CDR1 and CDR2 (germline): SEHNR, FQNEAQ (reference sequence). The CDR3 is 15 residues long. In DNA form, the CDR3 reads TGTGCCAGCAGCTTATCAGGACAGGGAGGCTATGGCTACACCTTC. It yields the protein CASSLSGQGGYGYTF.

The CDR3 loop is CASSEGWGENTEAFF. CDR3 nucleotides: TGTGCCAGCAGTGAGGGGTGGGGTGAGAACACTGAAGCTTTCTTT. The chain combines TRBV2 with TRBJ1-1; D is ambiguous. This CDR3 spans 15 amino acids. Deletions cut 3 bases from V and 1 base from J, with 12 bases between. The germline gives CDR1 SNHLY, CDR2 FYNNEI.

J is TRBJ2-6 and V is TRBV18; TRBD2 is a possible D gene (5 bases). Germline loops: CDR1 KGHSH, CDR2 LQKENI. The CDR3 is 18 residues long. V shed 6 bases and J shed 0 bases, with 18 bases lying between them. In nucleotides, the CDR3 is TGTGCCAGCTCCCTCGTTCGGGAACTATACTCTGGGGCCAACGTCCTGACTTTC. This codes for CASSLVRELYSGANVLTF.

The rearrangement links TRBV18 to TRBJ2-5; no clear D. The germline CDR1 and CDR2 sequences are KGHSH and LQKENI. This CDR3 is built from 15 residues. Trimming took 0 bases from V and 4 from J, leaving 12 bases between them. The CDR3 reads CASSPPDGRRETQYF. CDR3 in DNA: TGTGCCAGCTCACCACCGGACGGTCGGAGAGAGACCCAGTACTTC. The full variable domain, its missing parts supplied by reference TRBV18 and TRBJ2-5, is NAGVMQNPRHLVRRRGQEARLRCSPMKGHSHVYWYRQLPEEGLKFMVYLQKENIIDESGMPKERFSAEFPKEGPSILRIQQVVRGDSAAYFCASSPPDGRRETQYFGPGTRLLVL.

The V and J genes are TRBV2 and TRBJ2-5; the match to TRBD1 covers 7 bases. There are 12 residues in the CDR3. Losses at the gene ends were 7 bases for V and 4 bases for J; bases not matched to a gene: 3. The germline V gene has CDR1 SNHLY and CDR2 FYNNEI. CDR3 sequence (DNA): TGTGCCAGCAAAGGGGACAGAGAGACCCAGTACTTC. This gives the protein CASKGDRETQYF. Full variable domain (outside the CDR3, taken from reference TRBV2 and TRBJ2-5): EPEVTQTPSHQVTQMGQEVILRCVPISNHLYFYWYRQILGQKVEFLVSFYNNEISEKSEIFDDQFSVERPDGSNFTLKIRSTKLEDSAMYFCASKGDRETQYFGPGTRLLVL.

CDR3 coding DNA: TGTGCCAGCAGTTCTCCGGGACAGGGTCGCGAGCAGTACTTC. It specifies CASSSPGQGREQYF. This sequence joins TRBV27 and TRBJ2-7; 9 bases agree with TRBD1. The CDR3 covers 14 residues. V trimming: 4 bases; J trimming: 6 bases; junction bases outside the gene matches: 7. The V gene's germline CDR1 is MNHEY and CDR2 SMNVEV (reference sequence).

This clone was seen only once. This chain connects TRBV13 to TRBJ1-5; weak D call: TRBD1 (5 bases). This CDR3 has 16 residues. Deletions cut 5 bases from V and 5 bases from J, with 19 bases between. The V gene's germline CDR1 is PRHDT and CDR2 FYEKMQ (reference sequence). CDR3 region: CASSTGRRRPHQPQHF. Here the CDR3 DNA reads TGTGCCAGCAGCACAGGACGGAGGCGCCCGCATCAGCCCCAGCATTTT. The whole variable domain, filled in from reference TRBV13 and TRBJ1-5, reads AAGVIQSPRHLIKEKRETATLKCYPIPRHDTVYWYQQGPGQDPQFLISFYEKMQSDKGSIPDRFSAQQFSDYHSELNMSSLELGDSALYFCASSTGRRRPHQPQHFGDGTRLSIL.

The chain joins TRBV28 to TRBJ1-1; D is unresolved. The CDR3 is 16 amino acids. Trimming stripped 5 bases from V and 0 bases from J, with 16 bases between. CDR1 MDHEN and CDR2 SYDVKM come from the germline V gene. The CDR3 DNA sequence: TGTGCCAGCAGTCCCGGTGGACTGATCTTGAACACTGAAGCTTTCTTT. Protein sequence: CASSPGGLILNTEAFF.

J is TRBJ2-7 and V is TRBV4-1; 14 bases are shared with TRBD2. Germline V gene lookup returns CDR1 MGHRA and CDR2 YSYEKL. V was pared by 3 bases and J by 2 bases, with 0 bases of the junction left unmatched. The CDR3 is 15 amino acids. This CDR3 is CASSQGLAGAYEQYF. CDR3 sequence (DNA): TGCGCCAGCAGCCAGGGACTAGCGGGGGCCTACGAGCAGTACTTC.

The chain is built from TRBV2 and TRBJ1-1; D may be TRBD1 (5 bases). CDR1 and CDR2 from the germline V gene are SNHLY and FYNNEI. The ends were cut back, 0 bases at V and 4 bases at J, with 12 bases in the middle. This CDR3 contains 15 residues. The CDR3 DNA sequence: TGTGCCAGCAGTGAAGCGGGAGGGGTGGGCACTGAAGCTTTCTTT. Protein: CASSEAGGVGTEAFF.

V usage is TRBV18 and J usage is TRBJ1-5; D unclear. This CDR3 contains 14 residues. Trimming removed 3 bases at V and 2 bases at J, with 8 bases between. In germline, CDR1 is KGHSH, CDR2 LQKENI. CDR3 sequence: CASSPTVGNQPQHF. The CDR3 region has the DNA TGTGCCAGCTCACCGACTGTGGGCAATCAGCCCCAGCATTTT.

The CDR3 is CASSKSGTGGEEAFF. The CDR3 nucleotides read TGTGCCAGCAGCAAATCCGGGACAGGGGGCGAGGAAGCTTTCTTT. This chain links TRBV7-9 with TRBJ1-1; 12 bases fit TRBD1. Germline V lookup: CDR1 SEHNR, CDR2 FQNEAQ (reference sequence). J gave up 8 bases and V 5 bases, and 9 bases lay outside the gene matches. The CDR3 loop spans 15 amino acids.

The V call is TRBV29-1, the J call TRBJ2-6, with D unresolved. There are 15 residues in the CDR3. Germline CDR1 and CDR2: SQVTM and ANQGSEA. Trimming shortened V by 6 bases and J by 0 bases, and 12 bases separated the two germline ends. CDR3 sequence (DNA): TGCAGCGTCATCGGACCGAGCTCTGGGGCCAACGTCCTGACTTTC. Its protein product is CSVIGPSSGANVLTF.

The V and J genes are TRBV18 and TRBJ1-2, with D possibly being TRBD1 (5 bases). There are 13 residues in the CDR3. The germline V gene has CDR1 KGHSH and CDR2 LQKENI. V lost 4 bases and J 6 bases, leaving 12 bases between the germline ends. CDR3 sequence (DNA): TGTGCCAGCTCACTTGACAGCGACCATGGCTACACCTTC. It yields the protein CASSLDSDHGYTF. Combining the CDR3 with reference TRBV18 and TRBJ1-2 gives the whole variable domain NAGVMQNPRHLVRRRGQEARLRCSPMKGHSHVYWYRQLPEEGLKFMVYLQKENIIDESGMPKERFSAEFPKEGPSILRIQQVVRGDSAAYFCASSLDSDHGYTFGSGTRLTVV.